This T cell receptor beta chain was sequenced in a study of blood T cell repertoires in COVID-19. Repertoires were generated with immunoSEQ multiplex PCR, while TCRdb's copy carries only in-frame clones and drops some. The table lists about 60,000 clones, approximately 86% of them singletons. The sample holds one count of this clone. From germline, CDR1 is MDHEN and CDR2 SYDVKM. This CDR3 spans 14 amino acids. The ends were cut back, 6 bases at V and 6 bases at J, with 18 bases in the middle. Sequencing input: peripheral blood. The rearrangement joins TRBV28 to TRBJ2-7; the D gene is possibly TRBD2 (5 bases). The source of this sequence is a man aged 60 to 69 with acute or convalescent COVID-19. The CDR3 loop is CASSPPGGRREQYF. The CDR3 coding sequence is TGTGCCAGCAGCCCCCCGGGCGGGCGCCGCGAGCAGTACTTC.